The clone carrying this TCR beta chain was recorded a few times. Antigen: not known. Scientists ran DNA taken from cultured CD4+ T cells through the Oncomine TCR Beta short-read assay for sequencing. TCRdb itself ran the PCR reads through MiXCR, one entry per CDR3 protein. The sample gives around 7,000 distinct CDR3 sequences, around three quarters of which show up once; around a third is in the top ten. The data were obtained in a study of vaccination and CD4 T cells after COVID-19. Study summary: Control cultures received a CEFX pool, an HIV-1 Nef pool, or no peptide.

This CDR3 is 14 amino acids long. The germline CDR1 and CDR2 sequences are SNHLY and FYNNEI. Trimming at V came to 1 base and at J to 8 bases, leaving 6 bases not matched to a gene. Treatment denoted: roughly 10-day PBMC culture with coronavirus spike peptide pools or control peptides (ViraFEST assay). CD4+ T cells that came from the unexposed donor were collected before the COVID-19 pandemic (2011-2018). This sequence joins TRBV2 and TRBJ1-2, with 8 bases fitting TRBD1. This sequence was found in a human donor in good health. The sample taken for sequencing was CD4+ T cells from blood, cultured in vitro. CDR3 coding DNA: TGTGCCAGCAGTGAAGAGCTTGGGACAGGAGGCTACACCTTC. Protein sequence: CASSEELGTGGYTF.